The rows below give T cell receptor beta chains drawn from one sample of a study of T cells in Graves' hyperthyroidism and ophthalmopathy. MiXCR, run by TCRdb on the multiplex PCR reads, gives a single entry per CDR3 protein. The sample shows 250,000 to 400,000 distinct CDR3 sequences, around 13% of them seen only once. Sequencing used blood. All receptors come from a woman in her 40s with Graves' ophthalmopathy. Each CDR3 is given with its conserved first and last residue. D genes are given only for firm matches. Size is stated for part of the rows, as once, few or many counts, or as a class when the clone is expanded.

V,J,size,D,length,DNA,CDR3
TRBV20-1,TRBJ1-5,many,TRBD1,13,TGCAGTGCTAGGGGAAGCACAGGGGTTTCCCAGCATTTT,CSARGSTGVSQHF
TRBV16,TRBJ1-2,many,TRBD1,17,TGTGCCAGCAGCCAAAGCCCTCACTCAGGGGGCGCGATAGGCTACACCTTC,CASSQSPHSGGAIGYTF
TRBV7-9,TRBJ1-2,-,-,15,TGTGCCAGCAGCTTAAAGAACAGCAATCAGGCTGGCTACACCTTC,CASSLKNSNQAGYTF
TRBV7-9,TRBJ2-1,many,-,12,TGTGCCAGCAGCTTAGTCGACAGGGAGCAGTTCTTC,CASSLVDREQFF
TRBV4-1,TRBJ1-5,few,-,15,TGCGCCAGCAGCCAAACAGGGCGCTTAAGTCAGCCCCAGCATTTT,CASSQTGRLSQPQHF
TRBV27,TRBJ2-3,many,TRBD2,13,TGTGCCAGCAGTGCGGGGGGGGGAGATACGCAGTATTTT,CASSAGGGDTQYF
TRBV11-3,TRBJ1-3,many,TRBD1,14,TGTGCCAGCAGCCAGGACAGGGGTCGGAACACCATATATTTT,CASSQDRGRNTIYF
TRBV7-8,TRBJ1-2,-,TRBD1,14,TGTGCCACCGCCCCCCAGGGGGCCAACTATGGCTACACCTTC,CATAPQGANYGYTF
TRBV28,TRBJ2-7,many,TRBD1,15,TGTGCCAGCAGTTTTGCGGGACAGGGGGCAGGGGAGCAGTACTTC,CASSFAGQGAGEQYF
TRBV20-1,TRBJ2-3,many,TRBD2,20,TGCAGTGCTAGGGGCCATGGGTGGAGCGGGGGCCAAGGAAGCACAGATACGCAGTATTTT,CSARGHGWSGGQGSTDTQYF
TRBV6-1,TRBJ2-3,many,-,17,TGTGCCAGCAGTGAAGGATGGACGGGGGTTAGCACAGATACGCAGTATTTT,CASSEGWTGVSTDTQYF
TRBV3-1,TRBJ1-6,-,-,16,TGTGCCAGCACCCCGGGGGCGGGGGCGCATAATTCACCCCTCCACTTT,CASTPGAGAHNSPLHF
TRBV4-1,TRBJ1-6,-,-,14,TGCGCCAGCAGCCAAGATTCGCGGGGATCACCCCTCCACTTT,CASSQDSRGSPLHF